Described below is a single T cell receptor (beta chain) sequence and its context. Its cognate antigen has yet to be identified. At one boundary the junction diverges from the germline segment, which might be a read error. This sample is drawn from a study of response to subunit inactivated influenza vaccine (dated by TCRdb to 2016 to 2019). For the wider study: The study used deep quantitative T cell receptor repertoire profiling to track responses to a trivalent subunit inactivated influenza vaccine.

The study at large found these results: The authors proposed that each seasonal influenza vaccination may bring in only a limited number of new T cells.

The method was RT-PCR. The sample was run on an Illumina HiSeq 2500. TCRdb's own reprocessing of the public reads used fastp at Q25 and MiXCR and kept productive beta chains. A single entry per CDR3 protein holds the most common genes and DNA from its merged rows. Across this sample there are roughly 650,000 distinct CDR3 sequences, with less than 20% seen only once. The leading ten clones occupy roughly 11% of the sample. The starting material was PBMCs from blood, obtained about 12 days after vaccination. The clonotype comes from a man aged 50-59 years who received an inactivated influenza vaccine. Donor details come from another sample of the same person, matched by shared clones.

This receptor carries the CDR3 CASIRARNTGELFF. The DNA sequence follows: TGTGCCAGCATTCGAGCGAGGAACACCGGGGAGCTGTTTTTC. The chain was built from TRBV6-1 and TRBJ2-2, and TRBD2 may be the D gene, going by 5 matching bases. CDR1 is given as MNHNS and CDR2 as SASEGT, both from the germline V gene. The CDR3 starts with the cysteine, ends with the phenylalanine, and has 14 residues. The only DNA kept is the CDR3, 42 bases in frame from the first base.